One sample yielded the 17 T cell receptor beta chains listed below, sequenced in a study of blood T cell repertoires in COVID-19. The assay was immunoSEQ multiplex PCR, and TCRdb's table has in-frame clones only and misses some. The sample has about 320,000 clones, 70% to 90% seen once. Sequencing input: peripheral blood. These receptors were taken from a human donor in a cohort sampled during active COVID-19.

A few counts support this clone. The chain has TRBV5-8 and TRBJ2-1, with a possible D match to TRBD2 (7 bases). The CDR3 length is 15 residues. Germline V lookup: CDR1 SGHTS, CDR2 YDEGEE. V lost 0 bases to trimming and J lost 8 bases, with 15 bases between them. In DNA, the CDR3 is TGTGCCAGCAGCTTGGTCGGGGGGCGGAGGGATGAGCAGTTCTTC. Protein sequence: CASSLVGGRRDEQFF.

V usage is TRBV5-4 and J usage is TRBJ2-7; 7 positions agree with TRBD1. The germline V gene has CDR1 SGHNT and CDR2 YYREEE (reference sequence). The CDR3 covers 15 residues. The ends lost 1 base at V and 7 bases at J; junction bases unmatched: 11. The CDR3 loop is CASSLSGGLALEQYF. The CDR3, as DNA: TGTGCCAGCAGCTTGTCAGGGGGATTAGCGTTGGAGCAGTACTTC.

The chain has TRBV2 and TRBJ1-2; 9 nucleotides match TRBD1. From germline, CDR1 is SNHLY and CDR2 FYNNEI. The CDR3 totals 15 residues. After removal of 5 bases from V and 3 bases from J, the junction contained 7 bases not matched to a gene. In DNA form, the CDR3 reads TGTGCCAGCAGTCGAACAGGGGGCGCGGACTATGGCTACACCTTC. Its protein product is CASSRTGGADYGYTF.

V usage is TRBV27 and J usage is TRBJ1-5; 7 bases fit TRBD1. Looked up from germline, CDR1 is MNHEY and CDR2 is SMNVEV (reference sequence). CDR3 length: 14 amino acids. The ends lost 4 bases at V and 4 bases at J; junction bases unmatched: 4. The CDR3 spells CASSYRGGNQPQHF. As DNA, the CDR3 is TGTGCCAGCAGTTACAGGGGTGGGAATCAGCCCCAGCATTTT.

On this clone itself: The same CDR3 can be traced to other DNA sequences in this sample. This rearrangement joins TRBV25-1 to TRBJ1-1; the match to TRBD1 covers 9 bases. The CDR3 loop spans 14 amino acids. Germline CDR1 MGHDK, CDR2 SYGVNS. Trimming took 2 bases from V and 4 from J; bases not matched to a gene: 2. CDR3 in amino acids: CASSETGGGTEAFF. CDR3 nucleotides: TGTGCCAGCAGTGAAACAGGGGGCGGCACTGAAGCTTTCTTT.

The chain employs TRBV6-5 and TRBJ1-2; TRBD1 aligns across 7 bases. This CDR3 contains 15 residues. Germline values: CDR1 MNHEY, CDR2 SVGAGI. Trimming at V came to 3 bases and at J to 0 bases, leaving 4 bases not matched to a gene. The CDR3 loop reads CASSYKGAPNYGYTF. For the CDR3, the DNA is TGTGCCAGCAGTTATAAGGGGGCTCCTAACTATGGCTACACCTTC.

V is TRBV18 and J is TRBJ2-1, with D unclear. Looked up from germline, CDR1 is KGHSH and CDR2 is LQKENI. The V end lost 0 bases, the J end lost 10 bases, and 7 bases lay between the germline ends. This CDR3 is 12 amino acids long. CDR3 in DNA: TGTGCCAGCTCACCACCAGCGAGGGAGCAGTTCTTC. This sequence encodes CASSPPAREQFF.

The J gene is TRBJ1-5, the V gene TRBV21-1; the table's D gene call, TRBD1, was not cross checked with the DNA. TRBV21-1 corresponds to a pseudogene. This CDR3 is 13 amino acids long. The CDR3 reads CASSNGHHQPQHF. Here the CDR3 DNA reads TGTGCCAGCAGCAATGGCCACCATCAGCCCCAGCATTTT.

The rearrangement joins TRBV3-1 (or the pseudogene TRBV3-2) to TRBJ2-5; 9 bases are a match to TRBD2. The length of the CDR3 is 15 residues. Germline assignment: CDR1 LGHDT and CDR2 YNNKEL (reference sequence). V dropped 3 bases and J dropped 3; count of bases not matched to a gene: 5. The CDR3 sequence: CASSHSGGEEETQYF. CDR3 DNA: TGTGCCAGCAGCCATAGCGGGGGTGAGGAAGAGACCCAGTACTTC.

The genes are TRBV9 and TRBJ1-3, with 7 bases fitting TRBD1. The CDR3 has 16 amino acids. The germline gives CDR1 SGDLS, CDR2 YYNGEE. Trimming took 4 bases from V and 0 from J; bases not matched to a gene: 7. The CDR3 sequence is CASSPQGVVSGNTIYF. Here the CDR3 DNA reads TGTGCCAGCAGCCCCCAGGGGGTGGTCTCTGGAAACACCATATATTTT.

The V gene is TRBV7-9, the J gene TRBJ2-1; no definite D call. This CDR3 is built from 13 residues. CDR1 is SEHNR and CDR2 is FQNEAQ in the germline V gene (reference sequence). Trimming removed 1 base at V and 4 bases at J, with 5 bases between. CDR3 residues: CASSLVKYNEQFF. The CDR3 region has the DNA TGTGCCAGCAGCTTAGTAAAATACAATGAGCAGTTCTTC.

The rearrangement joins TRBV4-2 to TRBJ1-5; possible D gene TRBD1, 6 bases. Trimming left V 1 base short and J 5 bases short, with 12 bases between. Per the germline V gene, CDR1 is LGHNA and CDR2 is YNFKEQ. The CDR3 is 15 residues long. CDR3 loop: CASSQGSGADQPQHF. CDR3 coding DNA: TGTGCCAGCAGCCAAGGGTCAGGGGCCGATCAGCCCCAGCATTTT.

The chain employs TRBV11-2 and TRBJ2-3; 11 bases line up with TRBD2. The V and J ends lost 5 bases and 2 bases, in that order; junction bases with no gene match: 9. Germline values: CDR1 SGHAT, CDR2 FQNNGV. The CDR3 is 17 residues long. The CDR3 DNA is TGTGCCAGCAGCCGCTATTCTAGCGGGGGGACCACAGATACGCAGTATTTT. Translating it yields CASSRYSSGGTTDTQYF.

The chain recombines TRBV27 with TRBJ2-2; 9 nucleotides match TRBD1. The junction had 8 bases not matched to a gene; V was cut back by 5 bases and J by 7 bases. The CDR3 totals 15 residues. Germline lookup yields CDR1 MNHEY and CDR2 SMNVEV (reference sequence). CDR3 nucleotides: TGTGCCAGCAGTATAGGACAGGGGACGGGCGGGGAGCTGTTTTTT. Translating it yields CASSIGQGTGGELFF.

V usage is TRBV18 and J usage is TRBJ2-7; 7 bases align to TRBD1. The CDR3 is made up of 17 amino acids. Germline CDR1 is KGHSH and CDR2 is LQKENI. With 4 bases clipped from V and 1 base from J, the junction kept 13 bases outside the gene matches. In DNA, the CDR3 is TGTGCCAGCTCACTTCTGACCACGTCACAGGGGTCCTACGAGCAGTACTTC. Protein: CASSLLTTSQGSYEQYF.

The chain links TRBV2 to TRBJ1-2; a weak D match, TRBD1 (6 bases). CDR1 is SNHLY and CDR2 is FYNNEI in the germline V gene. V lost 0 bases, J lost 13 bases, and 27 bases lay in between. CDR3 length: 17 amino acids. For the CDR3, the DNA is TGTGCCAGCAGTGAAGCGCTTAGACAGGCCGGGGTTAAGGAGAGCACCTTC. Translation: CASSEALRQAGVKESTF.

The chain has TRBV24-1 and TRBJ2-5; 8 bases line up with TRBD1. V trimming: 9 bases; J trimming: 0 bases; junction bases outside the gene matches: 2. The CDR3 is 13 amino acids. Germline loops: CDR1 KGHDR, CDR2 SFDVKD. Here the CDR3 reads CATRDRYQETQYF. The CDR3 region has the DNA TGTGCCACCCGGGACAGGTACCAAGAGACCCAGTACTTC.